This TCR beta chain emerged from a study of T-cell memory formation after mild COVID-19. About the study: Largely donor-specific sequence clusters came from a couple of donors.

Regarding this clonotype: Its antigen is as yet unknown.

A single record per CDR3 protein comes from TCRdb applying MiXCR to the 5' RACE reads. The table records roughly 400,000 distinct CDR3 sequences, over 15% of them present only once. Findings and limits, study-wide: Day 15 to 85 contractors were CD4/CD8 balanced; later expanders leaned CD4+.

Sequencing was performed on PBMCs or a T cell subset sorted from them (not recorded which). The clonotype was recovered from a young man who had mild COVID-19 (a few samples of this study predate the infection). Cell type and time point are not known.

Here the CDR3 reads CASNLAHQETQYF. The CDR3 nucleotides read TGTGCCAGCAATCTAGCGCACCAAGAGACCCAGTACTTC. The genes are TRBV11-2 and TRBJ2-5; TRBD2 is a possible D gene (6 bases). Trimming left V 7 bases short and J 0 bases short, with 9 bases between. CDR1 and CDR2 from the germline V gene are SGHAT and FQNNGV. The CDR3 loop spans 13 amino acids.